A single sample gave rise to the 18 T cell receptor beta chains below, sequenced in a study of blood T cell repertoires in COVID-19. Here immunoSEQ multiplex PCR was the method, and the copy in TCRdb shows in-frame clones only, minus some. This table has about 200,000 clones, roughly 90% appearing once. Sequencing was carried out using peripheral blood. These receptors were collected from a woman aged 70 to 79 with acute or convalescent COVID-19.

The sample holds a few counts of this clone. The CDR3 bases are TGTGCCAGCAGTTACTCGGAGGGTGGGGCCTACGAGCAGTACTTC. Residues: CASSYSEGGAYEQYF. The V gene is TRBV6-5, the J gene TRBJ2-7; the D gene is possibly TRBD2 (6 bases). With 0 bases removed from V and 2 bases from J, the gap between germline ends came to 11 bases. Germline values: CDR1 MNHEY, CDR2 SVGAGI. The CDR3 has 15 residues.

The chain employs TRBV6-1 and TRBJ2-7; 8 bases match TRBD1. This CDR3 is built from 15 residues. Germline CDR1 and CDR2: MNHNS and SASEGT. The V and J ends lost 2 bases and 6 bases, in that order; junction bases with no gene match: 9. The CDR3 region has the DNA TGTGCCAGCAGTGAATTGGGACAGGCCACCGGCGAGCAGTACTTC. Amino acid sequence: CASSELGQATGEQYF.

J is TRBJ1-1 and V is TRBV28, with D uncertain. Between the trimmed V and J ends, which lost 3 bases and 3 bases, there was a span of 17 bases. The CDR3 has 16 amino acids. Germline loops: CDR1 MDHEN, CDR2 SYDVKM. The CDR3 reads CASSFGRMGFHTEAFF. CDR3 bases: TGTGCCAGCAGTTTCGGGAGGATGGGGTTTCACACTGAAGCTTTCTTT.

A single count supports this clone. This chain links TRBV2 with TRBJ1-6; 7 bases map to TRBD1. The CDR3 covers 14 residues. Trimming cost V 8 bases and J 2 bases; bases outside gene matches: 3. Germline assignment: CDR1 SNHLY and CDR2 FYNNEI. CDR3 nucleotides: TGTGCCAGCCGACAGGGCACCTATAATTCACCCCTCCACTTT. This codes for CASRQGTYNSPLHF.

The V call is TRBV11-3, the J call TRBJ1-1; D gene ambiguous. The V gene's germline CDR1 is SGHNT and CDR2 YENEEA. V lost 4 bases and J 8 bases, leaving 14 bases between the germline ends. The CDR3 contains 13 residues. The CDR3 sequence is CASSSTSAGEAFF. The CDR3 DNA is TGTGCCAGCAGCTCGACATCGGCGGGGGAAGCTTTCTTT.

The V and J genes are TRBV6-2 or TRBV6-3 and TRBJ2-3, with 12 nucleotides matching TRBD2. J gave up 8 bases and V 6 bases, and 12 bases lay outside the gene matches. Germline CDR1 is MNHEY and CDR2 is SVGEGT. This CDR3 is 16 amino acids long. The CDR3 loop is CASSKTSGSPRGTQYF. The CDR3 bases are TGTGCCAGCAGCAAGACTAGCGGGAGCCCGCGAGGTACGCAGTATTTT.

Only one count was recorded for this clone. The chain links TRBV2 to TRBJ1-5; TRBD1 is a possible D gene (5 bases). Germline V gene data show CDR1 as SNHLY and CDR2 as FYNNEI. V lost 0 bases to trimming and J lost 6 bases, with 12 bases between them. This CDR3 is 15 amino acids long. The CDR3 bases are TGTGCCAGCAGTGAAGCATTGGGGCCGGGTCAGCCCCAGCATTTT. Translated, it gives CASSEALGPGQPQHF.

The V and J genes are TRBV6-5 and TRBJ2-1, with 11 bases identical to TRBD1. The J segment lost 5 bases and the V segment lost 7 bases, leaving 1 base of the junction unmatched. Germline V gene sequence: CDR1 MNHEY, CDR2 SVGAGI. The CDR3 length is 13 residues. In nucleotides, the CDR3 is TGTGCCAGCACGGGACAGGGGGACAATGAGCAGTTCTTC. Its protein product is CASTGQGDNEQFF.

This clone was picked up a small number of times. This chain's CDR3 is CANQDEQFF. The CDR3 nucleotides read TGCGCCAATCAGGATGAGCAGTTCTTC. J is TRBJ2-1 and V is TRBV10-1; no definite D call. CDR1 is WNHNN and CDR2 is SYGVQD in the germline V gene (reference sequence). Deletions cut 10 bases from V and 8 bases from J, with 6 bases between. This CDR3 has 9 residues.

This chain joins TRBV19 and TRBJ1-2, with unresolved D. In germline, CDR1 is LNHDA, CDR2 SQIVND (reference sequence). Trimming stripped 6 bases from V and 3 bases from J, with 14 bases between. The CDR3 is 14 amino acids. CDR3 DNA sequence: TGTGCCAGTAGAACAGAGTGGAAGGACTATGGCTACACCTTC. Its translation is CASRTEWKDYGYTF.

The genes are TRBV10-3 and TRBJ2-7, with 7 nucleotides matching TRBD2. V lost 5 bases, J lost 1 base, and 5 bases stayed unmatched. CDR1 and CDR2 from the germline V gene are ENHRY and SYGVKD. The CDR3 is 14 residues long. The CDR3 spells CAISTPGGSYEQYF. CDR3 in DNA: TGTGCCATCAGTACTCCGGGGGGTTCCTACGAGCAGTACTTC.

V and J are TRBV7-2 and TRBJ1-1; no reliable D call. Germline loops: CDR1 SGHTA, CDR2 FQGNSA. V was clipped by 4 bases and J by 0 bases, with 6 bases between them. The CDR3 has 13 amino acids. The CDR3 DNA sequence: TGTGCCAGCAGCTCCGTAGTGAACACTGAAGCTTTCTTT. Its translation: CASSSVVNTEAFF.

V usage is TRBV28 and J usage is TRBJ1-1; D unclear. Deletions cut 3 bases from V and 6 bases from J, with 14 bases between. The CDR3 is 14 residues long. Per germline, CDR1 MDHEN and CDR2 SYDVKM. The CDR3 DNA reads as TGTGCCAGCAGTTTGCAACCGGGTCAATCTGAAGCTTTCTTT. The encoded protein is CASSLQPGQSEAFF.

The chain recombines TRBV10-3 with TRBJ2-5, with 9 bases fitting TRBD2. The trim removed 8 bases at V and 4 bases at J, leaving 8 bases unmatched. The V gene's germline CDR1 is ENHRY and CDR2 SYGVKD. The CDR3 contains 14 residues. For the CDR3, the DNA is TGTGCCATCGGGGAAAGCGGGGGGCCAGAGACCCAGTACTTC. Protein sequence: CAIGESGGPETQYF.

V and J are TRBV11-2 and TRBJ2-7, with 9 nucleotides matching TRBD1. The V segment lost 3 bases and the J segment 2 bases; nucleotides outside the gene matches: 5. Germline-derived CDR1 and CDR2 are SGHAT and FQNNGV. The CDR3 spans 15 residues. CDR3 coding DNA: TGTGCCAGCAGCTTCGCGACAGGGGGGCCCTACGAGCAGTACTTC. Translation gives CASSFATGGPYEQYF.

The chain carries TRBV25-1 and TRBJ2-7, with 9 bases identical to TRBD2. CDR3 length: 14 amino acids. Germline loops: CDR1 MGHDK, CDR2 SYGVNS. Trimming cost V 4 bases and J 2 bases; bases outside gene matches: 3. The CDR3 bases are TGTGCCAGCAGTGGGACTAGCGAGCCCTACGAGCAGTACTTC. Translating it yields CASSGTSEPYEQYF.

The CDR3 protein is CASSYAQGPGYTF. The CDR3 DNA reads TGTGCCAGCAGTTACGCACAGGGACCAGGCTACACCTTC. The genes are TRBV6-5 and TRBJ1-2; D may be TRBD1 (6 bases). This CDR3 has 13 residues. V was clipped by 2 bases and J by 8 bases, with 12 bases between them. Germline loops: CDR1 MNHEY, CDR2 SVGAGI.

This chain uses TRBV7-9 with TRBJ2-7; D uncertain. Germline values: CDR1 SEHNR, CDR2 FQNEAQ (reference sequence). V dropped 0 bases and J dropped 5 bases, with 8 bases sitting between them. This CDR3 spans 13 amino acids. CDR3 in amino acids: CASSLASHHEQYF. In DNA form, the CDR3 reads TGTGCCAGCAGCTTAGCGAGTCACCACGAGCAGTACTTC.